The clone carrying this T cell receptor (beta chain) was detected ten times or more. Its antigen remains unknown. This sample was included in a study of CD8+CD57+ T cells in acquired aplastic anemia. Whole-study context: DNA from sorted CD4+ and CD8+ cells averaged approximately 3.2 ug.

The authors sequenced patients whose flow cytometry had shown CD8+CD57+ cell expansion. Genomic DNA, the template, was used for profiling of the TCR beta VDJ and CDR3. TCRdb independently ran MiXCR on the reads; one entry per CDR3 protein. The data contain about 120,000 distinct CDR3 sequences, about 50% of them singletons. The CDR3 length is 16 residues. Losses at the gene ends were 5 bases for V and 6 bases for J; bases not matched to a gene: 7. Germline assignment: CDR1 SGHRS and CDR2 YFSETQ. Study results and caveats: Patients showed no significant difference from controls in CD8+ Simpson's diversity. Some 31 sequences, all CD8+ CDR3, were shared between patients and controls.

The sequence came from a human donor with aplastic anemia. The source material was sorted CD4+, CD8+, or CD8+CD57+ T cells (not recorded which) from PBMCs. This chain connects TRBV5-1 to TRBJ2-1; the match to TRBD2 covers 14 bases. This CDR3 reads CASSLTSGRALNEQFF. Here the CDR3 DNA reads TGCGCCAGCAGTTTGACTAGCGGGAGGGCCCTCAATGAGCAGTTCTTC.